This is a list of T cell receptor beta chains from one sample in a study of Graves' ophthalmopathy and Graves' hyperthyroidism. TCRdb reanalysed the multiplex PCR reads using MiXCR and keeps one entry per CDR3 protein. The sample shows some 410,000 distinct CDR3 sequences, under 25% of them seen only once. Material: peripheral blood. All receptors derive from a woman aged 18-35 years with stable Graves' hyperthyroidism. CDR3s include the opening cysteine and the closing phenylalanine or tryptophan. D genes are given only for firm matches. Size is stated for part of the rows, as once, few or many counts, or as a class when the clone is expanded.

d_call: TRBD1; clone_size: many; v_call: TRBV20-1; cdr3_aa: CSAKGQVSYEQYF
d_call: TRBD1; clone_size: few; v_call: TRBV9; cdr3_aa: CASSAGAPTTGGWGYTF
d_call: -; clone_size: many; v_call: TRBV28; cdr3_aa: CASSLAATGNTIYF
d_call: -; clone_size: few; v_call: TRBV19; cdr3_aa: CASTYRPNTGELFF
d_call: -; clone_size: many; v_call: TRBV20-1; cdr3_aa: CSAPGRNVSYEQYF
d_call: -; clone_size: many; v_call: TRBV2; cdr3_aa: CATTPGTSNQPQHF
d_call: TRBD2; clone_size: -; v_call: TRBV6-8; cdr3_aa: CASSYPRLAGERVGELFF
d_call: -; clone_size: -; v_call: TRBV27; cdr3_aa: CASSLSFPLSGGYTF
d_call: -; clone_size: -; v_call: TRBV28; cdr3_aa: CASRFETASYEQYF
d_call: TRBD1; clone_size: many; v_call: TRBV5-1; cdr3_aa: CASRRDSLSGNTIYF
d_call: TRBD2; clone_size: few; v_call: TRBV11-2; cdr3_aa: CASSPSSGRIAGELFF
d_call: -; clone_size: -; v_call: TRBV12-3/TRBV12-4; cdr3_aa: CASSFRVGELFF
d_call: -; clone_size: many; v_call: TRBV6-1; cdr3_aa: CASTPAGSSYEQYF
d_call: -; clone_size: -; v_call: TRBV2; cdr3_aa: CASSRQLAEAFF
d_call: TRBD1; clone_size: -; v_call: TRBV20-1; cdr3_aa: CSATPGGERETQYF
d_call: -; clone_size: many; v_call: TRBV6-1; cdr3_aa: CASSEAKLRGRETQYF
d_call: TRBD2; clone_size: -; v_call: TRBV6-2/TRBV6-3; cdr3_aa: CASSYSTGGNTGELFF
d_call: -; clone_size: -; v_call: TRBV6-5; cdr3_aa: CASSLRDPRRNTGELFF
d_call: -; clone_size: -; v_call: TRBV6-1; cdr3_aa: CASTQVDGNGYTF
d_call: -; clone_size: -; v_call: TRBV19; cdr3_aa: CASSRALEGTTEAFF
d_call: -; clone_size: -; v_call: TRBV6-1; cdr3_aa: CASSELDGNTGELFF
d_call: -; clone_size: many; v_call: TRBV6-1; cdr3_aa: CASSEGGRYLSNQPQHF
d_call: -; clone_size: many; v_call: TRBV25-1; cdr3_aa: CASSEGGATDTQYF
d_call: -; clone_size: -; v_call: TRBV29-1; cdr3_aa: CSVPMNTEAFF
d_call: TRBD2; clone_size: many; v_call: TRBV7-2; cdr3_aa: CASSSMTSGGSYEQYF
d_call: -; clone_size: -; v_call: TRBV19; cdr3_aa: CASSMGYQPQHF
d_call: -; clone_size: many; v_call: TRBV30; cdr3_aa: CAWSVRWELFF
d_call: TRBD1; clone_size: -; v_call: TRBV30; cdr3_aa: CAWSVLGQGHQPQHF
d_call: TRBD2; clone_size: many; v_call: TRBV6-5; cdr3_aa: CASSYGLAGSTGELFF